The sequence of this T cell receptor beta chain was determined in a study of blood T cell repertoires in COVID-19. The germline V gene has CDR1 MNHNS and CDR2 SASEGT. The CDR3 extends over 15 amino acids. V lost 0 bases, J lost 1 base, and 7 bases lay in between. There are a few counts of this clone. Profiling relied on immunoSEQ multiplex PCR, and the TCRdb table lists in-frame clones only, not all of them. The profile shows under 200,000 clones, more than 75% of them singletons. The source material was peripheral blood. The rearrangement uses TRBV6-1 and TRBJ2-1, with D possibly being TRBD1 (5 bases). The sequence was obtained from a man in his forties or fifties with acute or convalescent COVID-19. This CDR3 is CASSEAQGSYNEQFF. The CDR3 region has the DNA TGTGCCAGCAGTGAAGCGCAGGGATCCTACAATGAGCAGTTCTTC.